This T cell receptor beta chain derives from a study of T cell repertoires in cytomegalovirus infection. Overall study context: HLA-C-restricted CMV epitopes, recently identified, and well-studied HLA-B-restricted ones were used by the study. Study results and caveats: The ex vivo response showed dominance by HLA-C-restricted CMV-specific TCR beta clonotypes.

V shed 5 bases and J shed 1 base, with 13 bases lying between them. Looked up from germline, CDR1 is SEHNR and CDR2 is FQNEAQ (reference sequence). This CDR3 spans 15 amino acids. TCRdb re-analysed the reads in MiXCR, keeping a single row per CDR3 protein. The data hold around 800,000 distinct CDR3 sequences, with around a third observed a single time. For this clonotype: The antigen is unknown. This sequence may be a read error, since a much larger clone differs from it by one base.

The rearrangement links TRBV7-9 to TRBJ2-3; D possibly matches TRBD1 or TRBD2 (6 bases each). This clonotype was sampled from a human donor in good health (CMV status not recorded). Some clones in this sample may be carry-over from other donors' samples. The specimen comprised cultured CD8+ T cells from PBMCs, sampled from culture after CMV antigen stimulation. This chain's CDR3 is CASSDRGPGTDTQYF. The CDR3, as DNA: TGTGCCAGCAGCGATCGGGGGCCGGGCACAGATACGCAGTATTTT.